This T cell receptor (beta chain) came from a study of T cells in narcolepsy. General study findings and limits: Some memory CD4+ repertoires had no autoreactive clone sequences. HCRT-specific and TRIB2-specific autoreactive clonotypes appeared among same-patient CSF and blood CD4+ clonotypes.

Trimming took 6 bases from V and 3 from J, leaving 12 bases between them. The CDR3 length is 14 residues. Germline V CDR1 and CDR2: MDHEN, SYDVKM. Assay: immunoSEQ multiplex PCR; the TCRdb copy retains only in-frame clones and omits some. Of fewer than 35,000 clones listed, 75% to 90% are singletons. A remark on this clone: Antigen specificity is unknown.

Sequencing used memory (CD45RA-) CD4+ T cells from blood. The receptor was derived from a human donor in good health. The rearrangement uses TRBV28 and TRBJ1-5; TRBD1 is a possible D gene (5 bases). CDR3: CASRGPIINQPQHF. CDR3 coding DNA: TGTGCCAGCAGGGGGCCTATAATCAATCAGCCCCAGCATTTT.